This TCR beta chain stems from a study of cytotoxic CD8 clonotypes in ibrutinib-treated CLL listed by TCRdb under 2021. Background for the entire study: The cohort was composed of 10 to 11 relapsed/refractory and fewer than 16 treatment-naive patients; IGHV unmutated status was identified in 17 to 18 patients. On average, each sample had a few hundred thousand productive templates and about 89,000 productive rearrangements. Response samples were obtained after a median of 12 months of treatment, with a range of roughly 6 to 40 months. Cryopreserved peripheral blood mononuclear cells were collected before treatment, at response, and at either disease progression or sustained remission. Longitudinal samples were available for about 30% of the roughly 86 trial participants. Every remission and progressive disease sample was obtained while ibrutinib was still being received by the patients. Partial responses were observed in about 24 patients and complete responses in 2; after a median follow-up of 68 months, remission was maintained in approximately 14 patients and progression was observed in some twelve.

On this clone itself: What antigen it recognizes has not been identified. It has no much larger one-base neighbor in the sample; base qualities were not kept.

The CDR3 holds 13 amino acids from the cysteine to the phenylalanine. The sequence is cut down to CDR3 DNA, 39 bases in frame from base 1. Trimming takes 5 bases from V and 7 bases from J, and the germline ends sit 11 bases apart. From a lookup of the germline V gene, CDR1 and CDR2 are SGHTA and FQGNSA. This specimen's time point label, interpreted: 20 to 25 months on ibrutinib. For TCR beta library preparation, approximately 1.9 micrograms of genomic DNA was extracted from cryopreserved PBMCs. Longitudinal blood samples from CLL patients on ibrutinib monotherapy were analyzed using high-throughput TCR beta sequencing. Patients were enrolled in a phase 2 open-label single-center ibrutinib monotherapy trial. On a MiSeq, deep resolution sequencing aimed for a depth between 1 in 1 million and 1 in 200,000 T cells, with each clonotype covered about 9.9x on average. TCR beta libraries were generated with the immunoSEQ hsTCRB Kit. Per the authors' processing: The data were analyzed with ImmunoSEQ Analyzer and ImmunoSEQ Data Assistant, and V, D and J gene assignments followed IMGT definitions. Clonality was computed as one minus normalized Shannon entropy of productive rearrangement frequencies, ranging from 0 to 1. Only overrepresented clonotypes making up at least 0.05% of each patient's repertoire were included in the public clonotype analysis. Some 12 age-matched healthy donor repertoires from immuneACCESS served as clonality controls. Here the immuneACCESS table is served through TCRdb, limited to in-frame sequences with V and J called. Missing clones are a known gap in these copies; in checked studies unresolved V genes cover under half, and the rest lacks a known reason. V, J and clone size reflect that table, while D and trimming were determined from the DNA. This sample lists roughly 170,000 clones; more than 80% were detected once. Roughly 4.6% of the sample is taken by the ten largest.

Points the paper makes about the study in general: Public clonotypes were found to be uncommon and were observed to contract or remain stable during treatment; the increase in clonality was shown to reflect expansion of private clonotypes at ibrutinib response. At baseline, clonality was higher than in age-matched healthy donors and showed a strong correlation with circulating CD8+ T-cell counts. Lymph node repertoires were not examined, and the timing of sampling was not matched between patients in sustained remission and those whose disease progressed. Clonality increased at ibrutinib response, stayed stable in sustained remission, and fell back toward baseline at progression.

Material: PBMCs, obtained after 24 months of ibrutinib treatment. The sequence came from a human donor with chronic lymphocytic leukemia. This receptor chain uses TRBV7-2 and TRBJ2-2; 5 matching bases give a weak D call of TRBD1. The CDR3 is CASSPTQGGELFF. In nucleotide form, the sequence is TGTGCCAGCAGCCCCACGCAGGGCGGGGAGCTGTTTTTT.